This note documents a single TCR beta chain sequence. The sample is drawn from a study of radiotherapy plus CTLA-4 blockade in lung cancer. The repertoire was sequenced with immunoSEQ multiplex PCR; TCRdb's copy has only in-frame clones and lacks some. This sample has roughly 66,000 clones, with around 81% found just once. Germline CDR1 reads SNHLY; CDR2 reads FYNNEI. Trimming stripped 6 bases from V and 2 bases from J, with 10 bases between. This CDR3 has 14 residues. The chain links TRBV2 to TRBJ2-2; D possibly corresponds to TRBD1 (6 bases). This TCR derives from a human donor with non-small cell lung cancer who had a partial response to radiotherapy plus ipilimumab. This specimen was peripheral blood, taken from a patient treated with radiotherapy plus ipilimumab. The CDR3 loop is CASREDRNTGELFF. For the CDR3, the DNA is TGTGCCAGCAGGGAGGACAGAAACACCGGGGAGCTGTTTTTT.